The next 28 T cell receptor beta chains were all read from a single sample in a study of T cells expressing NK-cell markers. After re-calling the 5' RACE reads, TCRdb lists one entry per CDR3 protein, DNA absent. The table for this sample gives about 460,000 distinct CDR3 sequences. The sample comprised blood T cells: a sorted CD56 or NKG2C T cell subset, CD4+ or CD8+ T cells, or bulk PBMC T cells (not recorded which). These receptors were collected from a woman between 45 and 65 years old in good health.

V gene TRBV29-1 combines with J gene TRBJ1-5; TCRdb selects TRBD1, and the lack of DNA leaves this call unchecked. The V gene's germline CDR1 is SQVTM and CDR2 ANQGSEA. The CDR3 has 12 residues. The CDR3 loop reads CSVADTNQPQHF. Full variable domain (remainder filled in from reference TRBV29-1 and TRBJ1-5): SAVISQKPSRDICQRGTSLTIQCQVDSQVTMMFWYRQQPGQSLTLIATANQGSEATYESGFVIDKFPISRPNLTFSTLTVSNMSPEDSSIYLCSVADTNQPQHFGDGTRLSIL.

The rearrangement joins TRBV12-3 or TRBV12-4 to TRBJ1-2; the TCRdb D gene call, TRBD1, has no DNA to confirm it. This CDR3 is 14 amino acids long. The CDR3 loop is CASSHPGTGYGYTF.

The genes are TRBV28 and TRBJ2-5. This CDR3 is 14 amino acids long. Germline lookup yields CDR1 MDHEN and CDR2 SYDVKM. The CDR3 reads CASSRAARQETQYF.

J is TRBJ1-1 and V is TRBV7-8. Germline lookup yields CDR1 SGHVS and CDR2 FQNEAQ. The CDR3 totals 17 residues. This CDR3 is CASSLALGRSMNTEAFF.

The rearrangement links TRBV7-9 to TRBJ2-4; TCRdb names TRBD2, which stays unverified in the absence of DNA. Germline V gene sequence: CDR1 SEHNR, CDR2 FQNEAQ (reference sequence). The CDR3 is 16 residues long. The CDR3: CASSLAGSGLVYIQYF.

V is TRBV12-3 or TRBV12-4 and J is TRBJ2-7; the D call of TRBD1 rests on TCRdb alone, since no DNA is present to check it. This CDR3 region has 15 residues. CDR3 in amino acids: CASSGTRDRAGEQYF.

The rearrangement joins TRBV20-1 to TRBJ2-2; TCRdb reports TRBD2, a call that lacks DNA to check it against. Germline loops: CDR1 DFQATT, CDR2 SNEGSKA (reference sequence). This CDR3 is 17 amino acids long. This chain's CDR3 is CSAREQSAGVNTGELFF.

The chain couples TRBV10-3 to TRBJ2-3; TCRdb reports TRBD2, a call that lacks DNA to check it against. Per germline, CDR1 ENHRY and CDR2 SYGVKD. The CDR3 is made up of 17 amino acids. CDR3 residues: CASGLAGGRTSTDTQYF.

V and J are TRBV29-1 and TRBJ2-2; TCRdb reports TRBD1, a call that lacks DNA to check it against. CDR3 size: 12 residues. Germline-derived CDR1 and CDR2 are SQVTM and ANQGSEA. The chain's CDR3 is CSSGTPTGELFF.

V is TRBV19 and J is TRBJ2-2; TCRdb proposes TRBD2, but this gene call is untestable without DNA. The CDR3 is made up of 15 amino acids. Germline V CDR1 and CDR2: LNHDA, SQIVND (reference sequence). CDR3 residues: CASSMSTSGTGELFF.

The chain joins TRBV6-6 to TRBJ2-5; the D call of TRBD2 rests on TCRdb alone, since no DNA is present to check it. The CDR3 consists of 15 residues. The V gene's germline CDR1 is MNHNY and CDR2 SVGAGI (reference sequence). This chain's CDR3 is CASSTLAGFEETQYF.

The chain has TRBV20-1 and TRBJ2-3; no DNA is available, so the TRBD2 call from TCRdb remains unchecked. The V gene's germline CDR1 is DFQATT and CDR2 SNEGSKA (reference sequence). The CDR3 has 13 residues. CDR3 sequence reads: CSAITTSLDTQYF.

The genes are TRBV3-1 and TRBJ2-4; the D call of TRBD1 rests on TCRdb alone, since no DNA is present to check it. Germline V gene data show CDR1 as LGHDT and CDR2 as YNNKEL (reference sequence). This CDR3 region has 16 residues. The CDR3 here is CASSRRGGVAKNIQYF.

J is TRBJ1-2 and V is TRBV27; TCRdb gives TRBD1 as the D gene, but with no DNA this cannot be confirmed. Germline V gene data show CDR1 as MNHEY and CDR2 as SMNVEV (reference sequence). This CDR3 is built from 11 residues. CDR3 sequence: CASSRGKGYTF.

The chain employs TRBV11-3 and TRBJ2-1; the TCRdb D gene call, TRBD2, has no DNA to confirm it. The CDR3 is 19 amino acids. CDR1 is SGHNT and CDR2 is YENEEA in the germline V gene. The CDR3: CASSSRLAGGRDSYNEQFF.

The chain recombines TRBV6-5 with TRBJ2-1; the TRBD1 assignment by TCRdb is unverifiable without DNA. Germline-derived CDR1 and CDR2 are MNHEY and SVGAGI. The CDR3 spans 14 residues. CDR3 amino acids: CASSDRGRDNEQFF.

The CDR3 sequence is CASRYTGAYGYTF. The chain is built from TRBV11-2 and TRBJ1-2; without DNA, the TCRdb call of TRBD1 cannot be checked. The CDR3 spans 13 residues. Per germline, CDR1 SGHAT and CDR2 FQNNGV.

The CDR3 here is CASSLEASRTDTQYF. The J gene is TRBJ2-3, the V gene TRBV7-2. The CDR3 consists of 15 residues. Germline CDR1 and CDR2: SGHTA and FQGNSA.

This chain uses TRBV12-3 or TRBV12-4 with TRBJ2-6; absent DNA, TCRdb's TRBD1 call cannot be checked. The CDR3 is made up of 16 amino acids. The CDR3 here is CASSLVRGPGANVLTF.

The CDR3: CSVRSLQETQYF. This chain links TRBV29-1 with TRBJ2-5. The CDR3 totals 12 residues. The germline gives CDR1 SQVTM, CDR2 ANQGSEA.

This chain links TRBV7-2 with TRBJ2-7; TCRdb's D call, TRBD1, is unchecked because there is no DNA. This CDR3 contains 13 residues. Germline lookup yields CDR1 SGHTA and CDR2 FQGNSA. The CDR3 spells CASSLLGGYEQYF.

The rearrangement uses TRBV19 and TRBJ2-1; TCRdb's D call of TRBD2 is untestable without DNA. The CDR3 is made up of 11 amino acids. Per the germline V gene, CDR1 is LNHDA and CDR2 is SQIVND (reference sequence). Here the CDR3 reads CASSTGTSLFF.

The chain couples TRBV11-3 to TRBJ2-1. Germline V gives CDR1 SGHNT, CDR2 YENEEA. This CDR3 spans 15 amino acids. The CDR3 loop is CASSLGRLIYNEQFF. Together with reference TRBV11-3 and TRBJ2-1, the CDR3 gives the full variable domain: EAGVVQSPRYKIIEKKQPVAFWCNPISGHNTLYWYLQNLGQGPELLIRYENEEAVDDSQLPKDRFSAERLKGVDSTLKIQPAELGDSAVYLCASSLGRLIYNEQFFGPGTRLTVL.

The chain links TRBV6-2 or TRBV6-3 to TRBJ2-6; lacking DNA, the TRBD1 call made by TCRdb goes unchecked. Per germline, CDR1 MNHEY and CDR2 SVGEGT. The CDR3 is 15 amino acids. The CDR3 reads CASSSTGPGANVLTF.

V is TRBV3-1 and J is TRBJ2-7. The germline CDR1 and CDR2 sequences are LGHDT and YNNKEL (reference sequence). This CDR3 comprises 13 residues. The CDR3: CASSQDAKTEQYF.

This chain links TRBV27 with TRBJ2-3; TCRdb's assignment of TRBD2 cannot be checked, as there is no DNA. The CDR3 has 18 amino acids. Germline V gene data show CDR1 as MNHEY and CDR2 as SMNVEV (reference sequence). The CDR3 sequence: CASSIPGLAGVSTDTQYF.

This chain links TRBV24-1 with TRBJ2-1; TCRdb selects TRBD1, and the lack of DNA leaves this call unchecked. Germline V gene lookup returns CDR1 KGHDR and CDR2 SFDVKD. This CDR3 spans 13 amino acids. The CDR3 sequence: CATSDPPRDEQFF.

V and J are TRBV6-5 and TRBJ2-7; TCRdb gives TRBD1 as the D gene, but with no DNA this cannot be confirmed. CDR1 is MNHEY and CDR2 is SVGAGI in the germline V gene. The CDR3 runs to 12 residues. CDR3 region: CASRQTGVEQYF.